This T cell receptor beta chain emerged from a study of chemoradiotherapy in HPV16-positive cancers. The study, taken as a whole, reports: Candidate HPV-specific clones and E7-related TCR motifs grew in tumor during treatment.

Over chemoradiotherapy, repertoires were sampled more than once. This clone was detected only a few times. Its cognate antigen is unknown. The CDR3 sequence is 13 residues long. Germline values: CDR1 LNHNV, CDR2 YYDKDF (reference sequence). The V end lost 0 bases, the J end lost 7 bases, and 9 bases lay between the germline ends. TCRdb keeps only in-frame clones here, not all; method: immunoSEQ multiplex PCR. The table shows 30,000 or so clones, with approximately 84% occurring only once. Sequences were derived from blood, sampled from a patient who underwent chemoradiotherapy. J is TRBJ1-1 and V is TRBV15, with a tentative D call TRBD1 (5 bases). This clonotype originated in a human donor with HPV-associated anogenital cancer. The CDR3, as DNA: TGTGCCACCAGCAGAGATTTGGGGGGTGAAGCTTTCTTT. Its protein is CATSRDLGGEAFF.